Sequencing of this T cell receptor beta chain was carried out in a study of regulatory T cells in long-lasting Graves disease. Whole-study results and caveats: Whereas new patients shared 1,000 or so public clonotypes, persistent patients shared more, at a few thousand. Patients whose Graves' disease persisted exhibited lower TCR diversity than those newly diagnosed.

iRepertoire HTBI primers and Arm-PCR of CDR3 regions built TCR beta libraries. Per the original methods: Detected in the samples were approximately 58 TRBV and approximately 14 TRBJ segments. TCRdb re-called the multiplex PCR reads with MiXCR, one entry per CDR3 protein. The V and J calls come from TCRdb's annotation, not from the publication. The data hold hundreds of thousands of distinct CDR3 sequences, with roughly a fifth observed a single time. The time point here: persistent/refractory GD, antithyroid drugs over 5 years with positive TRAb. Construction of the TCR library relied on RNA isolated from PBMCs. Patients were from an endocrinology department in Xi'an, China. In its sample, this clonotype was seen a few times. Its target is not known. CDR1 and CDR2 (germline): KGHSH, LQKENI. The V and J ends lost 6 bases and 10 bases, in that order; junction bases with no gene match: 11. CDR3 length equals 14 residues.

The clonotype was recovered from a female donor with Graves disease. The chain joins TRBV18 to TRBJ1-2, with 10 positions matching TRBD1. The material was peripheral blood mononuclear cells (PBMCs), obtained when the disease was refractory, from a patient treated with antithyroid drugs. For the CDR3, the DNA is TGTGCCAGCTCCCCAACCGGGACAGGGGAATTCTACACCTTC. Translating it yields CASSPTGTGEFYTF.